One and the same sample provided the 14 T cell receptor beta chains below, sequenced in a study of T cells after yellow fever vaccination. In TCRdb, the 5' RACE reads were re-called with MiXCR into one record per CDR3 protein. Among a few hundred thousand distinct CDR3 sequences listed, about 7.1% were seen once. Sequenced material: CD4+ T cells sorted from PBMCs, taken 15 days after the yellow fever booster vaccination. The receptors here all came from a man younger than 45 who received the YFV17D yellow fever vaccine.

At least ten counts were recorded for this clonotype. This chain connects TRBV16 to TRBJ1-1; D gene ambiguous. Germline V lookup: CDR1 KGHSY, CDR2 FQNENV. The CDR3 contains 12 residues. V dropped 2 bases and J dropped 9 bases, with 10 bases sitting between them. The CDR3 region has the DNA TGTGCCAGCAGCCAAGACATAAGCAAAGCTTTCTTT. Translation: CASSQDISKAFF.

This clonotype was detected only a few times. CDR3 bases: TGTGCCAGCAGACCGGGACACTACCAAGAGACCCAGTACTTC. It codes for CASRPGHYQETQYF. The rearrangement uses TRBV2 and TRBJ2-5; D may be TRBD1 (6 bases). There are 14 residues in the CDR3. V dropped 6 bases and J dropped 0 bases, with 11 bases sitting between them. Germline CDR1 SNHLY, CDR2 FYNNEI.

The rearrangement joins TRBV7-6 to TRBJ2-7, with D unclear. The V gene's germline CDR1 is SGHVS and CDR2 FNYEAQ. The CDR3 is 14 amino acids. The V end lost 1 base, the J end lost 1 base, and 8 bases lay between the germline ends. CDR3 sequence: CASSLGLESYEQYF. CDR3 coding DNA: TGTGCCAGCAGCTTAGGTCTGGAGTCCTACGAGCAGTACTTC.

This clonotype has at least ten counts. This sequence joins TRBV6-8 and TRBJ2-7; possibly TRBD2 for D (5 bases). Germline V lookup: CDR1 MNHGY, CDR2 SAAAGT. The V and J ends lost 7 bases and 5 bases respectively, with 12 bases between them. CDR3 length: 12 residues. CDR3 loop: CASIPLVDEQYF. The CDR3 DNA reads TGTGCCAGCATACCACTAGTTGACGAGCAGTACTTC.

The V gene is TRBV24-1, the J gene TRBJ2-7; maybe TRBD1 (6 bases). Deletions cut 9 bases from V and 2 bases from J, with 19 bases between. CDR1 is KGHDR, CDR2 SFDVKD, per germline. The CDR3 length is 15 residues. The CDR3 bases are TGTGCCACCCCCTCTCGCCGGGACAAGCCCTACGAGCAGTACTTC. Protein product: CATPSRRDKPYEQYF.

This clonotype has only a few counts. This chain links TRBV3-1 with TRBJ2-5, with D possibly TRBD2 on 6 matching bases. Trimming shortened V by 2 bases and J by 7 bases, and 14 bases separated the two germline ends. The germline V gene has CDR1 LGHDT and CDR2 YNNKEL (reference sequence). This CDR3 spans 14 amino acids. CDR3 amino acids: CASSQLEGGVTQYF. In nucleotides, the CDR3 is TGTGCCAGCAGCCAACTCGAGGGAGGCGTGACCCAGTACTTC.

This chain uses TRBV5-5 with TRBJ1-1; maybe TRBD1 (5 bases). V shed 6 bases and J shed 8 bases, with 14 bases lying between them. Germline-derived CDR1 and CDR2 are SGHKS and YYEKEE (reference sequence). There are 12 residues in the CDR3. The CDR3: CASKWGASEAFF. CDR3 coding DNA: TGTGCCAGCAAATGGGGCGCGTCAGAAGCTTTCTTT.

The chain is built from TRBV9 and TRBJ2-7; TRBD1 agrees at 8 bases. Germline V gene sequence: CDR1 SGDLS, CDR2 YYNGEE. The V and J ends lost 4 bases and 6 bases, in that order; junction bases with no gene match: 12. This CDR3 has 15 amino acids. The CDR3 loop is CASSPRQGRLAEQYF. CDR3 DNA: TGTGCCAGCAGCCCCCGACAGGGGCGCTTGGCCGAGCAGTACTTC.

Ten or more counts support this clonotype. The chain has TRBV5-1 and TRBJ2-7, with no clear D. Germline-derived CDR1 and CDR2 are SGHRS and YFSETQ. The ends were cut back, 0 bases at V and 6 bases at J, with 16 bases in the middle. CDR3 length: 15 amino acids. CDR3 region: CASSLDPGRRSEQYF. For the CDR3, the DNA is TGCGCCAGCAGCTTGGATCCCGGGCGAAGAAGCGAGCAGTACTTC.

The V and J genes are TRBV12-3 or TRBV12-4 and TRBJ1-4; possible D gene TRBD1, 5 bases. The CDR3 length is 15 residues. Trimming shortened V by 3 bases and J by 7 bases, and 15 bases separated the two germline ends. DNA for the CDR3: TGTGCCAGCAGTTTCGGGGGAGAGGGGAGTGAAAAACTGTTTTTT. Protein sequence: CASSFGGEGSEKLFF.

This clonotype was counted between two and nine times. This chain joins TRBV28 and TRBJ1-5, with 7 bases identical to TRBD1. Germline V lookup: CDR1 MDHEN, CDR2 SYDVKM. The trim removed 6 bases at V and 7 bases at J, leaving 6 bases unmatched. This CDR3 is 13 amino acids long. The CDR3 DNA sequence: TGTGCCAGCAGACGGGGACAGCTCCAGCCCCAGCATTTT. It is translated as CASRRGQLQPQHF. Variable domain in full (rest from reference TRBV28 and TRBJ1-5): DVKVTQSSRYLVKRTGEKVFLECVQDMDHENMFWYRQDPGLGLRLIYFSYDVKMKEKGDIPEGYSVSREKKERFSLILESASTNQTSMYLCASRRGQLQPQHFGDGTRLSIL.

This chain uses TRBV20-1 with TRBJ1-1; 9 nucleotides line up with TRBD1. This CDR3 contains 15 residues. Germline loops: CDR1 DFQATT, CDR2 SNEGSKA (reference sequence). Trimming cost V 0 bases and J 1 base; bases outside gene matches: 3. The chain's CDR3 is CSARDPDRGNTEAFF. The CDR3 bases are TGCAGTGCTAGAGACCCGGACAGGGGGAACACTGAAGCTTTCTTT.

This clonotype was counted between two and nine times. The chain combines TRBV3-1 with TRBJ1-1, with D possibly TRBD1 on 6 matching bases. This CDR3 comprises 14 residues. V shed 5 bases and J shed 3 bases, with 13 bases lying between them. Germline V lookup: CDR1 LGHDT, CDR2 YNNKEL (reference sequence). The CDR3 sequence: CASSARDKDTEAFF. CDR3 coding DNA: TGTGCCAGCAGCGCCCGGGACAAGGACACTGAAGCTTTCTTT. Supplemented by reference TRBV3-1 and TRBJ1-1, the full variable domain reads DTAVSQTPKYLVTQMGNDKSIKCEQNLGHDTMYWYKQDSKKFLKIMFSYNNKELIINETVPNRFSPKSPDKAHLNLHINSLELGDSAVYFCASSARDKDTEAFFGQGTRLTVV.

The V and J genes are TRBV5-1 and TRBJ1-3; tentatively, D is TRBD1 (6 bases). Germline assignment: CDR1 SGHRS and CDR2 YFSETQ. Trimming pared 4 bases from V and 2 bases from J, leaving 16 bases between. The CDR3 covers 16 residues. The CDR3 nucleotides are TGCGCCAGCAGCAAAGGGACATGGGCCGCTGGAAACACCATATATTTT. The encoded protein is CASSKGTWAAGNTIYF.